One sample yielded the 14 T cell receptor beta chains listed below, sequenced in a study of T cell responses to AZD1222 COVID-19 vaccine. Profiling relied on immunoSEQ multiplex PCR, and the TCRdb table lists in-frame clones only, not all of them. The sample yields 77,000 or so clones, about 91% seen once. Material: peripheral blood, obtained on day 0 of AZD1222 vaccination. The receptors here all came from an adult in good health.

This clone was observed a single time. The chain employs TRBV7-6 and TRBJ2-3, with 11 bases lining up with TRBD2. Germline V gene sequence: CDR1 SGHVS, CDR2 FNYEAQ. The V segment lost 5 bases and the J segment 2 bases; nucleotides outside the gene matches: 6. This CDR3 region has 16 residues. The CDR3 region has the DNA TGTGCCAGCAGCCTCCGACTAGCGGGGCACACAGATACGCAGTATTTT. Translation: CASSLRLAGHTDTQYF. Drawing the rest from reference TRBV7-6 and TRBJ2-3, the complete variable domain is GAGVSQSPRYKVTKRGQDVALRCDPISGHVSLYWYRQALGQGPEFLTYFNYEAQQDKSGLPNDRFSAERPEGSISTLTIQRTEQRDSAMYRCASSLRLAGHTDTQYFGPGTRLTVL.

The CDR3 DNA is TGCAGTGTTAGTCGCGGGACAGGCCGAGAAAAACTGTTTTTT. This gives the protein CSVSRGTGREKLFF. The chain recombines TRBV20-1 with TRBJ1-4; 8 bases match TRBD1. Germline V gives CDR1 DFQATT, CDR2 SNEGSKA (reference sequence). CDR3 size: 14 residues. The V and J ends lost 7 bases and 8 bases, in that order; junction bases with no gene match: 12.

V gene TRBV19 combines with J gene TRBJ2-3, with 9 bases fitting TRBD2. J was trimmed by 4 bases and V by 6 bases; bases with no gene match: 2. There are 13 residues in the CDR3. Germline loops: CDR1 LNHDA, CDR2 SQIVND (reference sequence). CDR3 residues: CASRVAGADTQYF. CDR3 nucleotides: TGTGCCAGTAGAGTAGCGGGAGCAGATACGCAGTATTTT.

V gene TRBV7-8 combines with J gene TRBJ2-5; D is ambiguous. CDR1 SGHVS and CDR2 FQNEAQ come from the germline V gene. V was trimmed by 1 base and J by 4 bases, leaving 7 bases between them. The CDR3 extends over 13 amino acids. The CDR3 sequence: CASSLEGRETQYF. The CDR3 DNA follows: TGTGCCAGCAGCTTAGAAGGAAGAGAGACCCAGTACTTC.

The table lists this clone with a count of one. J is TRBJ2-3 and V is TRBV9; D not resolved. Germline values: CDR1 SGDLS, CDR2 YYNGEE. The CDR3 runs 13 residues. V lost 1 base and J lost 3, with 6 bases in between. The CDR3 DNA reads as TGTGCCAGCAGCGTAATACTTACAGATACGCAGTATTTT. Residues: CASSVILTDTQYF. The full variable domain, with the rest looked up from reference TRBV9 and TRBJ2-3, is DSGVTQTPKHLITATGQRVTLRCSPRSGDLSVYWYQQSLDQGLQFLIQYYNGEERAKGNILERFSAQQFPDLHSELNLSSLELGDSALYFCASSVILTDTQYFGPGTRLTVL.

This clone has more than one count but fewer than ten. CDR3 loop: CASSPWTGNTGELFF. CDR3 DNA sequence: TGTGCCAGCTCACCTTGGACAGGGAACACCGGGGAGCTGTTTTTT. The chain has TRBV18 and TRBJ2-2; 7 bases align to TRBD1. The CDR3 is 15 residues long. Per germline, CDR1 KGHSH and CDR2 LQKENI. Trimming at V came to 3 bases and at J to 1 base, leaving 2 bases not matched to a gene.

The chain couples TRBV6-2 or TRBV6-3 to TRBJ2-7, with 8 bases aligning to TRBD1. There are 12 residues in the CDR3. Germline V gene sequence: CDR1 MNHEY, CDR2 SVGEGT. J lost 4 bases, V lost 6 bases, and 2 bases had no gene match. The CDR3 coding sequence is TGTGCCAGCAGCGACAGGGGTTACGAGCAGTACTTC. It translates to CASSDRGYEQYF.

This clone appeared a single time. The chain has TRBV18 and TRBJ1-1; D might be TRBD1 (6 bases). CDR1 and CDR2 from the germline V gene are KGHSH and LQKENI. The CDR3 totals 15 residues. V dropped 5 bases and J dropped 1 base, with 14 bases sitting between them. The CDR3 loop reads CASSTTGQRNTEAFF. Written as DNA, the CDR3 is TGTGCCAGCTCAACCACCGGACAGAGGAACACTGAAGCTTTCTTT.

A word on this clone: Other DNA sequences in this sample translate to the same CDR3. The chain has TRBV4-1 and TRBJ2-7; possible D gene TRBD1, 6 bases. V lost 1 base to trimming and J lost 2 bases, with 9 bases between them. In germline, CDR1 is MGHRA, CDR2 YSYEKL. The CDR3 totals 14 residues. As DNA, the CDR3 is TGCGCCAGCAGCCAAGGTACAGGGCCCTACGAGCAGTACTTC. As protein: CASSQGTGPYEQYF.

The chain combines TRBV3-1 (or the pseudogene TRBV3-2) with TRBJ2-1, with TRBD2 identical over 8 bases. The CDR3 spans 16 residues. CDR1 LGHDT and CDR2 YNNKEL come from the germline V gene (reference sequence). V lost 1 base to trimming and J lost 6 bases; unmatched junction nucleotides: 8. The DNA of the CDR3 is TGTGCCAGCAGCCAAGTGAATCGGCTAGCGGGCAATGAGCAGTTCTTC. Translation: CASSQVNRLAGNEQFF.

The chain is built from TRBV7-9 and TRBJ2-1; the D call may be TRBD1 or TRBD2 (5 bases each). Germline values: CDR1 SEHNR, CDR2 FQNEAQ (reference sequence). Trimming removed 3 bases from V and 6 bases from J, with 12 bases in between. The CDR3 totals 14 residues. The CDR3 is CASSFGQGTNEQFF. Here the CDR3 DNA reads TGTGCCAGCAGCTTCGGGCAAGGGACCAATGAGCAGTTCTTC. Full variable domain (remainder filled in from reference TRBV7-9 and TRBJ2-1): DTGVSQNPRHKITKRGQNVTFRCDPISEHNRLYWYRQTLGQGPEFLTYFQNEAQLEKSRLLSDRFSAERPKGSFSTLEIQRTEQGDSAMYLCASSFGQGTNEQFFGPGTRLTVL.

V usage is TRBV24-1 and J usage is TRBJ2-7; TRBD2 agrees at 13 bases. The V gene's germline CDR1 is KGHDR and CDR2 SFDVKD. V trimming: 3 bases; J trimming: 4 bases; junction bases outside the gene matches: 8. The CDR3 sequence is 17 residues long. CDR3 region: CATSDGTSGARRYEQYF. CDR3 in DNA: TGTGCCACCAGTGATGGGACTAGCGGGGCAAGACGGTACGAGCAGTACTTC.

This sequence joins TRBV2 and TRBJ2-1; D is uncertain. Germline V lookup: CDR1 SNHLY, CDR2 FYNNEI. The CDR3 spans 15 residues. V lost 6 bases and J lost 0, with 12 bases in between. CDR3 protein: CASSFRATSYNEQFF. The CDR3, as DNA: TGTGCCAGCAGCTTCCGGGCTACCTCCTACAATGAGCAGTTCTTC.

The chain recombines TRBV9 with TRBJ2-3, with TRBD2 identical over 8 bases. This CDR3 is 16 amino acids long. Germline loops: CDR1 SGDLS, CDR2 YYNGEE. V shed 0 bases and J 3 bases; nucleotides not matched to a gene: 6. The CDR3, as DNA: TGTGCCAGCAGCGTAGCGGGACTAGTAGGTACAGATACGCAGTATTTT. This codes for CASSVAGLVGTDTQYF. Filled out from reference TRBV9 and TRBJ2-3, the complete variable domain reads DSGVTQTPKHLITATGQRVTLRCSPRSGDLSVYWYQQSLDQGLQFLIQYYNGEERAKGNILERFSAQQFPDLHSELNLSSLELGDSALYFCASSVAGLVGTDTQYFGPGTRLTVL.